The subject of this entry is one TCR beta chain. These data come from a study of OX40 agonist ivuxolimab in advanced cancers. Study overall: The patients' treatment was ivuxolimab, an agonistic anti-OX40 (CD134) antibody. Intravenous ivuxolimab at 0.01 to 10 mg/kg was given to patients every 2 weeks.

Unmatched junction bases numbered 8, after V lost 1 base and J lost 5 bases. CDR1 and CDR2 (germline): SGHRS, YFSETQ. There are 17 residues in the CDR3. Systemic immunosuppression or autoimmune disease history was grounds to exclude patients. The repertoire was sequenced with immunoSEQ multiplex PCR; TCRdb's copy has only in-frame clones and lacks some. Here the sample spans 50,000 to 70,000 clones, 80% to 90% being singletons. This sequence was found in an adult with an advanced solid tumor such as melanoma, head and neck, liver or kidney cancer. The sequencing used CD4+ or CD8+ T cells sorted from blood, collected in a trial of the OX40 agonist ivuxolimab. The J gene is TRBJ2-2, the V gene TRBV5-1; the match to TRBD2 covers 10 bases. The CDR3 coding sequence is TGCGCCAGCAGCTTGCGTCTAGCGGGGGACAAAACCGGGGAGCTGTTTTTT. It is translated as CASSLRLAGDKTGELFF.